This T cell receptor (beta chain) was observed in a study of shared clonotypes between healthy human individuals. Overall study findings and caveats: Generally, estimated richness proved larger in naive subsets than it did in memory subsets.

As concerns this clone: Its antigen is undetermined.

CDR3 length equals 14 residues. V was pared by 4 bases and J by 2 bases, with 4 bases of the junction left unmatched. The germline V gene has CDR1 SGHRS and CDR2 YFSETQ. Only in-frame clones appear in the TCRdb table, and some are missing; sequencing was by immunoSEQ multiplex PCR. The sample contains millions of clones, over 90% of which appear only once. This receptor was obtained from a man aged 18 to 30 in good health. Some clones in this sample may be carry-over from other donors' samples. This rearrangement joins TRBV5-1 to TRBJ2-7, with 9 bases fitting TRBD1. Material: naive CD4+ T cells from PBMCs. The subset was: CD45RA+ positively selected. The DNA for the CDR3 is TGCGCCAGCAGCGGACAGGGGTCAGCCTACGAGCAGTACTTC. It specifies CASSGQGSAYEQYF.